The source of this T cell receptor (beta chain) is a study of OX40 agonist ivuxolimab in advanced cancers. Study-wide background: Three patients had partial responses: one hepatocellular carcinoma, two cutaneous melanoma.

The CDR3 spans 15 residues. Trimming took 7 bases from V and 3 from J, leaving 18 bases between them. CDR1 is LNHDA, CDR2 SQIVND, per germline (reference sequence). For this clone: The antigen remains undetermined.

The assay was immunoSEQ multiplex PCR, and TCRdb's table has in-frame clones only and misses some. The sample has 90,000 to 100,000 clones, 75% to 90% seen once. Broader study findings: Averaged across samples, CD8+ T cells carried more expanded clones than CD4+ did. There were also nonresponders showing low normalized T-cell clonal expansion. Relatively little clonal expansion, among the lowest observed, appeared in partial responders at 0.1-3.0 mg/kg.

This sample comprised CD4+ or CD8+ T cells sorted from blood, obtained in a trial of the OX40 agonist ivuxolimab. The chain carries TRBV19 and TRBJ1-1; D gene ambiguous. The TCR originated in an adult with an advanced solid tumor such as melanoma, head and neck, liver or kidney cancer. CDR3: CASTSPPGLDTEAFF. DNA for the CDR3: TGTGCCAGTACCTCCCCCCCGGGTCTGGACACTGAAGCTTTCTTT.